This T cell receptor (beta chain) was profiled in a study of T-cell memory formation after mild COVID-19. Germline V gene sequence: CDR1 KGHDR, CDR2 SFDVKD. CDR3 length: 14 residues. V was cut by 3 bases and J by 0 bases, with 7 bases left in between. Broader study findings: The study detected some responding clones in pre-infection memory, suggesting cross-reactive memory joined.

With regard to this clonotype: Its antigen is as yet unknown.

Each CDR3 protein gets one entry after TCRdb re-called the 5' RACE reads with MiXCR. The sample includes 450,000 or so distinct CDR3 sequences, approximately 23% seen only once; the top ten take approximately 13%. The sequenced sample was PBMCs or a T cell subset sorted from them (not recorded which). The TCR was taken from an adult woman who had mild COVID-19 (a few samples of this study predate the infection). Cell type and time point are not known. This chain links TRBV24-1 with TRBJ1-1; possibly TRBD1 for D (5 bases). The CDR3, as DNA: TGTGCCACCAGTGATCGAGGGGTGAACACTGAAGCTTTCTTT. Translating gives CATSDRGVNTEAFF.